The 26 T cell receptor beta chains listed next were all sequenced from one sample in a study of shared clonotypes between healthy human individuals. The naive CD8 fraction comprised CD45RO-negative cells positively selected for CCR7 and excluded terminally differentiated effector memory CD45RA+ cells. TCRdb's copy holds only in-frame clones and misses some; the assay was immunoSEQ multiplex PCR. The data hold about 2.2 million clones, with around 93% observed a single time. Sequencing was performed on naive CD8+ T cells from PBMCs. Receptors were obtained from a man aged 18 to 29 in good health. Some clones in this sample may be carry-over from other donors' samples.

The chain has TRBV7-2 and TRBJ2-1, with TRBD2 matching 8 bases. The CDR3 extends over 15 amino acids. Germline V gene lookup returns CDR1 SGHTA and CDR2 FQGNSA. The junction had 8 bases not matched to a gene; V was cut back by 10 bases and J by 0 bases. CDR3 region: CATAWAGGSYNEQFF. The CDR3 region has the DNA TGTGCCACCGCTTGGGCGGGAGGCTCCTACAATGAGCAGTTCTTC.

The chain carries TRBV19 and TRBJ2-2; possibly TRBD1 for D (5 bases). Trimming removed 0 bases at V and 6 bases at J, with 14 bases between. This CDR3 has 16 residues. Germline loops: CDR1 LNHDA, CDR2 SQIVND (reference sequence). Here the CDR3 reads CASSIEGSVGPGELFF. The CDR3 DNA reads TGTGCCAGTAGTATAGAGGGGTCAGTGGGGCCCGGGGAGCTGTTTTTT.

This rearrangement joins TRBV30 to TRBJ1-2; D is unresolved. Trimming left V 3 bases short and J 0 bases short, with 8 bases between. Germline loops: CDR1 GTSNPN, CDR2 SVGIG (reference sequence). The CDR3 is made up of 13 amino acids. The CDR3 DNA reads as TGTGCCTGGAGAGGGCAGCCTAACTATGGCTACACCTTC. This translates into CAWRGQPNYGYTF.

The gene calls are TRBV19 and TRBJ2-7; D uncertain. With 0 bases removed from V and 3 bases from J, the gap between germline ends came to 9 bases. Germline V lookup: CDR1 LNHDA, CDR2 SQIVND (reference sequence). The CDR3 runs 14 residues. The CDR3 coding sequence is TGTGCCAGTAGTATAGACGGCAGGAACTACGAGCAGTACTTC. Translated, it gives CASSIDGRNYEQYF.

This rearrangement joins TRBV2 to TRBJ2-2; the D call may be TRBD1 or TRBD2 (5 bases each). CDR3 length: 19 amino acids. The V gene lost 6 bases and the J gene lost 0 bases, with 23 bases spanning the gap. The V gene's germline CDR1 is SNHLY and CDR2 FYNNEI. CDR3 DNA: TGTGCCAGCAGCCTCCGGGACCAGGGTTGGGAAACGAACACCGGGGAGCTGTTTTTT. Protein: CASSLRDQGWETNTGELFF.

The V call is TRBV27, the J call TRBJ2-7, with 7 bases lining up with TRBD2. V was clipped by 6 bases and J by 2 bases; unmatched bases: 4. CDR3 length: 13 residues. CDR1 MNHEY and CDR2 SMNVEV come from the germline V gene (reference sequence). The CDR3 nucleotides read TGTGCCAGCAGGCCAGCGGGGACCTACGAGCAGTACTTC. Translation: CASRPAGTYEQYF.

The chain employs TRBV15 and TRBJ2-1; D call uncertain. The CDR3 has 15 amino acids. Per the germline V gene, CDR1 is LNHNV and CDR2 is YYDKDF (reference sequence). V was cut by 0 bases and J by 3 bases, with 9 bases left in between. As DNA, the CDR3 is TGTGCCACCAGCAGAGAGGGTGGTAGCTACAATGAGCAGTTCTTC. Its protein product is CATSREGGSYNEQFF.

The J gene is TRBJ2-3, the V gene TRBV15; no clear D gene. V lost 4 bases to trimming and J lost 4 bases, with 6 bases between them. The CDR3 has 12 amino acids. The germline V gene encodes CDR1 LNHNV and CDR2 YYDKDF (reference sequence). The CDR3 DNA reads TGTGCCACCAGCAAAAACGCAGATACGCAGTATTTT. Amino acid sequence: CATSKNADTQYF.

As DNA, the CDR3 is TGTGCCAGCAGCCTGTCGACAGGGGTAGGCTCTGGAAACACCATATATTTT. Translation: CASSLSTGVGSGNTIYF. The chain joins TRBV7-9 to TRBJ1-3; 8 bases line up with TRBD1. CDR3 length: 17 amino acids. Germline lookup yields CDR1 SEHNR and CDR2 FQNEAQ (reference sequence). The junction had 9 bases not matched to a gene; V was cut back by 5 bases and J by 0 bases.

A word on this clone: Other DNA sequences in this specimen translate into the identical CDR3. This sequence joins TRBV28 and TRBJ1-5; D not certain. V lost 7 bases, J lost 0 bases, and 7 bases lay in between. This CDR3 is built from 13 residues. In germline, CDR1 is MDHEN, CDR2 SYDVKM. This chain's CDR3 is CASTIYSNQPQHF. In nucleotides, the CDR3 is TGTGCCAGCACGATTTATAGCAATCAGCCCCAGCATTTT.

The V gene is TRBV5-1, the J gene TRBJ1-1; D gene ambiguous. Germline assignment: CDR1 SGHRS and CDR2 YFSETQ. Trimming pared 1 base from V and 5 bases from J, leaving 15 bases between. The CDR3 has 15 amino acids. CDR3 nucleotide sequence: TGCGCCAGCAGCTTGAGGCCAGCCGAATGGACTGAAGCTTTCTTT. It yields the protein CASSLRPAEWTEAFF.

The chain links TRBV19 to TRBJ1-3, with a weak D call TRBD1 (5 bases). V was pared by 6 bases and J by 2 bases, with 23 bases between. The germline V gene encodes CDR1 LNHDA and CDR2 SQIVND (reference sequence). This CDR3 spans 18 amino acids. In DNA, the CDR3 is TGTGCCAGTAGAAAGTATGAGCGTTACGACAGTCCTGGAAACACCATATATTTT. Translating it yields CASRKYERYDSPGNTIYF.

This chain connects TRBV12-5 to TRBJ2-3, with 7 bases that match TRBD2. The CDR3 spans 13 residues. V gave up 3 bases and J gave up 5 bases; unmatched junction bases: 2. Germline CDR1 LGHNT, CDR2 FRNRAP. The CDR3: CASGFVAGDTQYF. The CDR3 coding sequence is TGTGCTAGTGGTTTCGTAGCGGGAGATACGCAGTATTTT.

The chain couples TRBV9 to TRBJ2-7; TRBD1 agrees at 10 bases. Trimming took 4 bases from V and 3 from J; bases not matched to a gene: 7. Germline V lookup: CDR1 SGDLS, CDR2 YYNGEE. The CDR3 runs to 15 residues. The CDR3 is CASSLGQGDVYEQYF. DNA for the CDR3: TGTGCCAGCAGCTTAGGACAGGGGGATGTCTACGAGCAGTACTTC. Supplemented by reference TRBV9 and TRBJ2-7, the full variable domain reads DSGVTQTPKHLITATGQRVTLRCSPRSGDLSVYWYQQSLDQGLQFLIQYYNGEERAKGNILERFSAQQFPDLHSELNLSSLELGDSALYFCASSLGQGDVYEQYFGPGTRLTVT.

This rearrangement joins TRBV6-5 to TRBJ2-7; 10 positions agree with TRBD1. The J segment lost 2 bases and the V segment lost 4 bases, leaving 2 bases of the junction unmatched. The germline gives CDR1 MNHEY, CDR2 SVGAGI. This CDR3 is 14 amino acids long. This chain's CDR3 is CASSWGTGAYEQYF. The CDR3 nucleotides read TGTGCCAGCAGTTGGGGGACAGGGGCCTACGAGCAGTACTTC.

The chain carries TRBV27 and TRBJ2-2, with a possible D match to TRBD1 (6 bases). The CDR3 sequence is 13 residues long. The germline gives CDR1 MNHEY, CDR2 SMNVEV (reference sequence). The V end was cut by 8 bases, the J end by 6 bases, with 13 bases between. CDR3 protein: CASSGVIAGELFF. DNA for the CDR3: TGTGCCAGCTCAGGGGTCATAGCCGGGGAGCTGTTTTTT.

The chain is built from TRBV11-2 and TRBJ2-1; D not resolved. The CDR3 covers 17 residues. Germline V CDR1 and CDR2: SGHAT, FQNNGV. V was trimmed by 2 bases and J by 0 bases, leaving 14 bases between them. Here the CDR3 DNA reads TGTGCCAGCAGCTTAACTCACCCCAGAAGCTCCTACAATGAGCAGTTCTTC. It codes for CASSLTHPRSSYNEQFF.

This clone has more than one count but fewer than ten. The chain couples TRBV21-1 to TRBJ1-4. TRBV21-1 is marked as a pseudogene. CDR3 length: 12 amino acids. In nucleotides, the CDR3 is TGTACTGGGGGGCAGGGACTTGAAAAACTGTTTTTT. Its translation: CTGGQGLEKLFF.

This chain uses TRBV9 with TRBJ1-1, with 9 bases matching TRBD1. Germline CDR1 is SGDLS and CDR2 is YYNGEE. J lost 2 bases, V lost 0 bases, and 17 bases had no gene match. This CDR3 is built from 20 residues. CDR3 bases: TGTGCCAGCAGCGTAGGATTTACAGGGGGCGCCGCTGGAGTCAACACTGAAGCTTTCTTT. It yields the protein CASSVGFTGGAAGVNTEAFF.

This clone was seen a handful of times. The chain recombines TRBV7-7 with TRBJ2-1; 8 bases are shared with TRBD2. The CDR3 runs to 13 residues. The V gene end was trimmed by 5 bases and the J gene end by 9 bases; junction bases not matched to a gene: 6. CDR1 and CDR2 (germline): SSHAT, FNYEAQ (reference sequence). The CDR3, as DNA: TGTGCCAGCAGCGCAGCGGGAGCTGTTGAGCAGTTCTTC. It codes for CASSAAGAVEQFF.

This clone was picked up one time. The chain links TRBV2 to TRBJ2-7; TRBD1 matches at 9 bases. V trimming: 8 bases; J trimming: 2 bases; junction bases outside the gene matches: 13. This CDR3 is 16 amino acids long. The germline CDR1 and CDR2 sequences are SNHLY and FYNNEI. This chain's CDR3 is CASSEQPGQGTYEQYF. CDR3 bases: TGTGCCAGCTCCGAACAGCCGGGACAGGGAACCTACGAGCAGTACTTC.

The chain combines TRBV5-4 with TRBJ2-2, with D possibly TRBD2 on 6 matching bases. V was shortened by 4 bases and J by 7 bases, with 14 bases between the two germline ends. Per the germline V gene, CDR1 is SGHNT and CDR2 is YYREEE (reference sequence). This CDR3 is built from 14 residues. CDR3 region: CASSPGGRDGELFF. CDR3 nucleotide sequence: TGTGCCAGCAGCCCCGGGGGTAGGGACGGGGAGCTGTTTTTT.

The chain links TRBV7-9 to TRBJ2-5; 10 bases are shared with TRBD2. The CDR3 extends over 16 amino acids. Trimming took 4 bases from V and 5 from J; bases not matched to a gene: 10. Germline assignment: CDR1 SEHNR and CDR2 FQNEAQ (reference sequence). CDR3 loop: CASSSRLAGEGETQYF. In nucleotides, the CDR3 is TGTGCCAGCAGCTCCCGGCTAGCGGGAGAGGGGGAGACCCAGTACTTC.

The rearrangement links TRBV10-3 to TRBJ2-7; no clear D gene. CDR3 size: 13 residues. Trimming took 6 bases from V and 1 from J, leaving 10 bases between them. CDR1 and CDR2 (germline): ENHRY, SYGVKD. CDR3 DNA sequence: TGTGCCATCAGCACTTTGGAGTCCTACGAGCAGTACTTC. It specifies CAISTLESYEQYF.

The chain has TRBV6-5 and TRBJ2-1; 8 bases map to TRBD2. CDR1 and CDR2 from the germline V gene are MNHEY and SVGAGI. The CDR3 totals 15 residues. Losses at the gene ends were 4 bases for V and 0 bases for J; bases not matched to a gene: 2. CDR3 coding DNA: TGTGCCAGCAGTTTAGCGGGATTCTCCTACAATGAGCAGTTCTTC. This encodes CASSLAGFSYNEQFF.

The chain joins TRBV19 to TRBJ2-2; D is ambiguous. Trimming shortened V by 10 bases and J by 0 bases, and 15 bases separated the two germline ends. CDR1 is LNHDA and CDR2 is SQIVND in the germline V gene (reference sequence). The CDR3 length is 15 residues. The CDR3 here is CATEDWSSNTGELFF. The DNA of the CDR3 is TGTGCCACCGAGGATTGGAGTTCGAACACCGGGGAGCTGTTTTTT.